The 4 T cell receptor beta chains below were found in one sample sequenced in a study of cytomegalovirus exposure and HLA in healthy donors. It was with 60 Vbeta and 13 Jbeta primers that the PCR ran. Clones were read by immunoSEQ multiplex PCR, and TCRdb kept only the in-frame ones, dropping some. Recorded for this sample: tens of thousands of clones. The specimen was PBMCs. Source of these receptors: a man aged 18 to 30 in good health and CMV-seropositive.

The chain employs TRBV5-6 and TRBJ2-3; 14 positions agree with TRBD2. V was pared by 3 bases and J by 4 bases, with 1 base of the junction left unmatched. Germline lookup yields CDR1 SGHDT and CDR2 YYEEEE. The CDR3 is 15 amino acids. The CDR3 nucleotides read TGTGCCAGCAGCTCGGGACTAGCGGGAGCAGATACGCAGTATTTT. Translating gives CASSSGLAGADTQYF.

The chain carries TRBV6-1 and TRBJ1-1; the D is unclear. CDR3 length: 14 residues. CDR1 is MNHNS and CDR2 is SASEGT in the germline V gene. The V and J ends lost 5 bases and 1 base respectively, with 11 bases between them. CDR3 amino acids: CASSSGPRNTEAFF. The CDR3 DNA reads as TGTGCCAGCAGTAGCGGGCCAAGGAACACTGAAGCTTTCTTT.

The rearrangement links TRBV6-1 to TRBJ1-1; D uncertain. This CDR3 comprises 12 residues. Between the trimmed V and J ends, which lost 4 bases and 5 bases, there was a span of 8 bases. Germline V CDR1 and CDR2: MNHNS, SASEGT. Here the CDR3 DNA reads TGTGCCAGCAGTGTCAGCAGGACTGAAGCTTTCTTT. This codes for CASSVSRTEAFF.

The gene calls are TRBV19 and TRBJ2-3; TRBD2 matches at 9 bases. The CDR3 length is 16 residues. The junction had 11 bases not matched to a gene; V was cut back by 6 bases and J by 4 bases. Per the germline V gene, CDR1 is LNHDA and CDR2 is SQIVND (reference sequence). CDR3 sequence reads: CASRSWSSGSSDTQYF. The CDR3 nucleotides are TGTGCCAGTAGGAGCTGGAGTAGCGGGAGTTCAGATACGCAGTATTTT.